The present entry profiles one TCR beta chain with its context. The V end lost 0 bases, the J end lost 5 bases, and 18 bases lay between the germline ends. Germline V gene data show CDR1 as SGHDT and CDR2 as YYEEEE. The CDR3 is 16 amino acids. The data are from a study of cytomegalovirus exposure and HLA in healthy donors. Primers for the PCR totalled 60 Vbeta and 13 Jbeta. The protocol was immunoSEQ multiplex PCR, while the TCRdb copy is restricted to in-frame clones and leaves out a portion. The sample yields about 210,000 clones, more than 80% seen once. The chain employs TRBV5-6 and TRBJ2-7; D is perhaps TRBD2 (6 bases). The sample taken for sequencing was PBMCs. The clonotype originates from a man aged 30 to 39 in good health and CMV-seronegative. The CDR3: CASSLATVWGENEQYF. The CDR3 bases are TGTGCCAGCAGCTTGGCCACAGTCTGGGGGGAAAACGAGCAGTACTTC.